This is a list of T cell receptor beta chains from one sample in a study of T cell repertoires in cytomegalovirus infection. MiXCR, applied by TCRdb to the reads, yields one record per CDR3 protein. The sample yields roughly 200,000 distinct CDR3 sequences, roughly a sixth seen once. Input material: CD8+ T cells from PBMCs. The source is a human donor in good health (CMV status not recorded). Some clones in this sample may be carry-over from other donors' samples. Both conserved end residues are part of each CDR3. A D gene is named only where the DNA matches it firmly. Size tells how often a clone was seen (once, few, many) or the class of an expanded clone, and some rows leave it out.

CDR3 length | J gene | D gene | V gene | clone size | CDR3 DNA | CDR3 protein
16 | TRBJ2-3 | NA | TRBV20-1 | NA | TGCAGTGCTAGAGGGGGGCTAGGGGGGGTTGCAGATACGCAGTATTTT | CSARGGLGGVADTQYF
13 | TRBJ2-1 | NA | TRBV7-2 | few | TGTGCCAGCAGCTCCCGACTAGAAAGTGAGCAGTTCTTC | CASSSRLESEQFF
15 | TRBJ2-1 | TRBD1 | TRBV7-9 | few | TGTGCCAGCAGCACGCCCGGGACAGGGGCGTTTGAGCCGGGCTTC | CASSTPGTGAFEPGF
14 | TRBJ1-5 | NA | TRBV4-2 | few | TGTGCCAGCAGCCAAGAGGGTTTGGTTTCGCCCCAGCATTTT | CASSQEGLVSPQHF
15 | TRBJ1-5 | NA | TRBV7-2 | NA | TGTGCCAGCAGCGCGATAGGGACGGGCAATCAGCCCCAGCATTTT | CASSAIGTGNQPQHF
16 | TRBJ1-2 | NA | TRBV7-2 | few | TGTGCCAGCAGCCGACCCGCCTCGGGCCTGAACTATGGCTACACCTTC | CASSRPASGLNYGYTF
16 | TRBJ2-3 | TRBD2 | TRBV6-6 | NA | TGTGCCAGCAGTTACTCACCGGGGGGGCGAGCAGATACGCAGTATTTT | CASSYSPGGRADTQYF
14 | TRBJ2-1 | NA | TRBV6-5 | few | TGTGCCAGCAGTTACCCAGGGCACGGGAATGAGCAGTTCTTC | CASSYPGHGNEQFF
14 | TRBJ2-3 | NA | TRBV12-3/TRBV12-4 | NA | TGTGCCAGCAGTTTAGCGATTAGCACAGATACGCAGTATTTT | CASSLAISTDTQYF
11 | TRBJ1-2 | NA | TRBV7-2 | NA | TGTGCCAGCAGCTTAGCGTTGGTCTACACCTTC | CASSLALVYTF
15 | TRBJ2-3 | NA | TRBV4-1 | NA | TGCGCCAGCAGCCAAGGAGGACCCAGCACAGATACGCAGTATTTT | CASSQGGPSTDTQYF
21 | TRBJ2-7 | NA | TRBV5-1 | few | TGCGCCAGCAGCTTATACAGGGCAGCGGCATCTGGATCGATGAGGCCCCCCGAGCAGTACTTC | CASSLYRAAASGSMRPPEQYF
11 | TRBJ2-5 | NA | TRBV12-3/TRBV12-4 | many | TGTGCCAGCAGTTTAGCAGGGAACCAGTACTTC | CASSLAGNQYF
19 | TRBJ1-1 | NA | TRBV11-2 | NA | TGTGCCAGCAGCTCTCCCGGAGGCGGCCCGCTGGGTATGAACACTGAAGCTTTCTTT | CASSSPGGGPLGMNTEAFF
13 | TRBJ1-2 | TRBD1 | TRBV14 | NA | TGTGCCAGCAGCCAAGCCAGGGGGGAAGGCTACACCTTC | CASSQARGEGYTF
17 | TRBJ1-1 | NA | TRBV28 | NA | TGTGCCAGCAGTTTATTAGTCAGCGGCAGCTCGAACACTGAAGCTTTCTTT | CASSLLVSGSSNTEAFF